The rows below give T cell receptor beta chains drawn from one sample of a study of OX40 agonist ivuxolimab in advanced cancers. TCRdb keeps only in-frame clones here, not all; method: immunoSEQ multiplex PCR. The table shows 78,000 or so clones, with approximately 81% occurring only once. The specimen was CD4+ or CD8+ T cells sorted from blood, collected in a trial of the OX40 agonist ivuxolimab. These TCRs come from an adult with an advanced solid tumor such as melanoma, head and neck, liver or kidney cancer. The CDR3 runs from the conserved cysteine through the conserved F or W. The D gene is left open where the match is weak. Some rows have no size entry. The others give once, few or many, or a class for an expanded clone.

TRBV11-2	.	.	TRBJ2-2	TGTGCCAGCGGGACCGAGAACACCGGGGAGCTGTTTTTT	CASGTENTGELFF
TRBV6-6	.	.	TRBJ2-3	TGTGCCAGCAGTTCATCAGGGATTGATACGCAGTATTTT	CASSSSGIDTQYF
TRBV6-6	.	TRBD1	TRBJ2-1	TGTGCCAGCAGTTACCCACAGGGGACAACCTACAATGAGCAGTTCTTC	CASSYPQGTTYNEQFF
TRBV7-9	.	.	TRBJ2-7	TGTGCCAGCAGCTTAGACGGCTACTACGAGCAGTACTTC	CASSLDGYYEQYF
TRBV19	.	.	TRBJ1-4	TGTGCCAGTAGCTCCCGACGGTCAACTAATGAAAAACTGTTTTTT	CASSSRRSTNEKLFF
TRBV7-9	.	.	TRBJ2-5	TGTGCCAGCAGCTTAGCCGGGGAGACCCAGTACTTC	CASSLAGETQYF
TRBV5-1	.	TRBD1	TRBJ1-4	TGCGCCAGCAGCCTCGGGACAGGAAGTGGGGGAAGTGAAAAACTGTTTTTT	CASSLGTGSGGSEKLFF
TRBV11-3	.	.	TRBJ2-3	TGTGCCAGCAGCTTAGGCCGGGACACAGTCACAGATACGCAGTATTTT	CASSLGRDTVTDTQYF
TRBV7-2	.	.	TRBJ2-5	TGTGCCAGCAGCTCGCTAGGTGGAGGGACCCAGTACTTC	CASSSLGGGTQYF
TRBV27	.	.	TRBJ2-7	TGTGCCAGCAGTTTTCGCCACGAGCAGTACTTC	CASSFRHEQYF
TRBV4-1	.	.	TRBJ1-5	TGCGCCAGCAGCCAAGGGGAAGGGGGATATCAGCCCCAGCATTTT	CASSQGEGGYQPQHF
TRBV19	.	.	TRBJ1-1	TGTGCCAGCAAAACAGGGCTGGGCACTGAAGCTTTCTTT	CASKTGLGTEAFF
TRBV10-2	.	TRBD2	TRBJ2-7	TGCGCCACCCGGCCCCTAGCGGGACCCTCCTACGAGCAGTACTTC	CATRPLAGPSYEQYF
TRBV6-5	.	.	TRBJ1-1	TGTGCCAGCAGTTCGGACGCTTATAAAGCTTTCTTT	CASSSDAYKAFF
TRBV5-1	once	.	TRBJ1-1	TGCGCCAGCAGCTTGGTAGGGATGAACACTGAAGCTTTCTTT	CASSLVGMNTEAFF
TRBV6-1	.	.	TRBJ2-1	TGTGCCAGCAGTGATGGGGACCACGACATGTTGGAGCAGTTCTTC	CASSDGDHDMLEQFF
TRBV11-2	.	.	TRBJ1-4	TGTGCCAGCAGCTTAGATCGGACGGGGACTAATGAAAAACTGTTTTTT	CASSLDRTGTNEKLFF